These T cell receptor beta chains were read from a single sample in a study of cytomegalovirus exposure and HLA in healthy donors. TCRdb's table, derived via immunoSEQ multiplex PCR, lists solely in-frame clones and lacks some. The top ten hold about 2.2% of the sample, which has about 200,000 clones, approximately 85% seen once. What was sequenced was PBMCs. Receptors were obtained from a woman aged 45-65 years in good health and CMV-seronegative. The CDR3 runs from the conserved cysteine through the conserved F or W. A D gene is named only where the DNA matches it firmly. Expanded clones are given a class, and other clones once, few, many or no size at all.

TGTGCCAGCAGCGACAGACGGACCCTAAGTTTGCGGGAGGGGACCTACGAGCAGTACTTC	CASSDRRTLSLREGTYEQYF	TRBD2	TRBV28	TRBJ2-7	-
TGTGCCAGCGACAGGGACATTCAGTACTTC	CASDRDIQYF	TRBD1	TRBV27	TRBJ2-4	-
TGTGCCAGCAGCCTCCGACAGGGCGACGCATACTTCCTATACAATGAGCAGTTCTTC	CASSLRQGDAYFLYNEQFF	TRBD1	TRBV14	TRBJ2-1	-
TGTGCCAGCAGTATGGGACAGGCTTTCTATGGCTACACCTTC	CASSMGQAFYGYTF	TRBD1	TRBV7-9	TRBJ1-2	-
TGTGCCAGTAGCAAGACCGAGGTTCGCAATCAGCCCCAGCATTTT	CASSKTEVRNQPQHF	-	TRBV19	TRBJ1-5	-
TGTGCCATCAGAGGACAGGGCTATGAAGCTTTCTTT	CAIRGQGYEAFF	TRBD1	TRBV10-3	TRBJ1-1	few
TGTGCCAGCAGTTACGAAGGGACAGCGAACACTGAAGCTTTCTTT	CASSYEGTANTEAFF	TRBD1	TRBV6-5	TRBJ1-1	-
TGTGCCACCCGACAGGGGCCGGGCTATGGCTACACCTTC	CATRQGPGYGYTF	TRBD1	TRBV19	TRBJ1-2	-
TGTGCCAGCAGCTTAGCCGGGACTAGGAAAAATGAGCAGTTCTTC	CASSLAGTRKNEQFF	TRBD2	TRBV11-1	TRBJ2-1	once
TGTGCCAGCAGCGGGACTATCAACGGGCCCCAGCATTTT	CASSGTINGPQHF	-	TRBV11-2	TRBJ1-5	-
TGTGCCATCAGCACTCTCCGGGACAGGGGCACTGAAGCTTTCTTT	CAISTLRDRGTEAFF	TRBD1	TRBV10-3	TRBJ1-1	-
TGTGCCAGCAGTTTATCGGTCATACCAGATACGCAGTATTTT	CASSLSVIPDTQYF	-	TRBV28	TRBJ2-3	-
TGTGCCAGCAGCTTAAGGTCTAGTTGGACCGGGGAGCTGTTTTTT	CASSLRSSWTGELFF	-	TRBV13	TRBJ2-2	-
TGTGCCAGCAGCTCTCAGGGGGCGATCCGGGAGACCCAGTACTTC	CASSSQGAIRETQYF	TRBD1	TRBV7-8	TRBJ2-5	-
TGTGCCAGCAGTTTCCCCGGACAGGCCCACTACGAGCAGTACTTC	CASSFPGQAHYEQYF	TRBD1	TRBV28	TRBJ2-7	-
TGTGCCAGCAGCCATCCTGGGGGGACAGGGGCAAGGAGGGAGACCCAGTACTTC	CASSHPGGTGARRETQYF	TRBD1	TRBV4-2	TRBJ2-5	-
TGTGCCAGCAGTTTAGGGCCAGGGCAAAGGAAACTGTTTTTT	CASSLGPGQRKLFF	-	TRBV28	TRBJ1-4	-
TGTGCCAGCAGGGCAGACAGGGCTACCTACAATGAGCAGTTCTTC	CASRADRATYNEQFF	TRBD1	TRBV27	TRBJ2-1	few
TGTGCCAGCAGCTTGGGTTCGAGACTAGCGGGATACAATGAGCAGTTCTTC	CASSLGSRLAGYNEQFF	TRBD2	TRBV7-7	TRBJ2-1	-
TGTGCCAGCAGCTTTATGGGGCGGGAGAGGGCGTACCAAGAGACCCAGTACTTC	CASSFMGRERAYQETQYF	TRBD2	TRBV2	TRBJ2-5	once
TGTGCCAGCAGCTCGGGACTCCATGAGACCCAGTACTTC	CASSSGLHETQYF	-	TRBV11-1	TRBJ2-5	-
TGCAGCGCCCAGTTAGACAGGCAGAAAAACATTCAGTACTTC	CSAQLDRQKNIQYF	-	TRBV29-1	TRBJ2-4	-